Below, 28 T cell receptor beta chains from the same sample are listed, as sequenced in a study of T cell responses to AZD1222 COVID-19 vaccine. Produced via immunoSEQ multiplex PCR; TCRdb's table is partial and in-frame only. The data contain about 110,000 clones, 88% of them singletons. The sequencing used peripheral blood, collected on day 0 of AZD1222 vaccination. The receptors were gathered from an adult in good health.

In this sample, this clone turned up a few times. The gene calls are TRBV6-1 and TRBJ1-3; D may be TRBD1 (5 bases). Germline CDR1 MNHNS, CDR2 SASEGT. The V end was cut by 2 bases, the J end by 2 bases, with 7 bases between. The CDR3 consists of 14 residues. The CDR3 region has the DNA TGTGCCAGCAGTGAATCAGGGACTGGAAACACCATATATTTT. Encoded protein: CASSESGTGNTIYF.

The chain links TRBV7-9 to TRBJ2-5, with D possibly matching TRBD1 (5 bases). Trimming left V 1 base short and J 5 bases short, with 11 bases between. From germline, CDR1 is SEHNR and CDR2 FQNEAQ (reference sequence). The CDR3 runs 14 residues. CDR3: CASSLVSPGETQYF. Here the CDR3 DNA reads TGTGCCAGCAGCTTAGTTTCCCCAGGGGAGACCCAGTACTTC.

CDR3 DNA: TGTGCCACCCGGTTGGAGACTAATGAAAAACTGTTTTTT. Protein product: CATRLETNEKLFF. The J gene is TRBJ1-4, the V gene TRBV6-5; D uncertain. Trimming left V 10 bases short and J 2 bases short, with 11 bases between. The germline V gene encodes CDR1 MNHEY and CDR2 SVGAGI. The CDR3 covers 13 residues.

V and J are TRBV5-1 and TRBJ1-1, with unresolved D. CDR1 and CDR2 (germline): SGHRS, YFSETQ. Trimming stripped 1 base from V and 1 base from J, with 8 bases between. The CDR3 loop spans 14 amino acids. Written as DNA, the CDR3 is TGCGCCAGCAGCTTGTCAGCCGGGAACACTGAAGCTTTCTTT. It yields the protein CASSLSAGNTEAFF. The whole variable domain, filled in from reference TRBV5-1 and TRBJ1-1, reads KAGVTQTPRYLIKTRGQQVTLSCSPISGHRSVSWYQQTPGQGLQFLFEYFSETQRNKGNFPGRFSGRQFSNSRSEMNVSTLELGDSALYLCASSLSAGNTEAFFGQGTRLTVV.

This clone was seen just once. The gene calls are TRBV5-8 and TRBJ2-7; possible D gene TRBD2, 6 bases. V was cut by 0 bases and J by 3 bases, with 10 bases left in between. The CDR3 totals 14 residues. CDR1 SGHTS and CDR2 YDEGEE come from the germline V gene. CDR3 region: CASSLAAGIYEQYF. Here the CDR3 DNA reads TGTGCCAGCAGCTTGGCCGCGGGGATCTACGAGCAGTACTTC.

This clone is a singleton in its sample. Different DNA sequences within this sample yield the same CDR3. The chain couples TRBV5-4 to TRBJ1-2, with TRBD1 matching 7 bases. Germline V gives CDR1 SGHNT, CDR2 YYREEE (reference sequence). The V and J ends lost 4 bases and 4 bases, in that order; junction bases with no gene match: 4. The CDR3 is made up of 13 amino acids. CDR3 nucleotide sequence: TGTGCCAGCAGCCCGGACAGGATCTATGGCTACACCTTC. The encoded protein is CASSPDRIYGYTF. Full variable domain (remainder filled in from reference TRBV5-4 and TRBJ1-2): ETGVTQSPTHLIKTRGQQVTLRCSSQSGHNTVSWYQQALGQGPQFIFQYYREEENGRGNFPPRFSGLQFPNYSSELNVNALELDDSALYLCASSPDRIYGYTFGSGTRLTVV.

The chain uses TRBV12-3 or TRBV12-4 and TRBJ1-1, with unresolved D. This CDR3 spans 13 amino acids. Trimming left V 5 bases short and J 1 base short, with 8 bases between. This chain's CDR3 is CASSPPENTEAFF. The DNA for the CDR3 is TGTGCCAGCAGTCCCCCCGAGAACACTGAAGCTTTCTTT.

The chain couples TRBV18 to TRBJ2-1; D might be TRBD1 or TRBD2, each matching 6 bases. V shed 1 base and J shed 3 bases, with 7 bases lying between them. The germline CDR1 and CDR2 sequences are KGHSH and LQKENI. CDR3 length: 14 amino acids. Written as DNA, the CDR3 is TGTGCCAGCTCACCACAGGGGGGCTACAATGAGCAGTTCTTC. Protein sequence: CASSPQGGYNEQFF.

The CDR3 region is CATSRPPTGGQETQYF. Here the CDR3 DNA reads TGTGCCACCAGCAGACCCCCCACAGGGGGCCAAGAGACCCAGTACTTC. This chain links TRBV15 with TRBJ2-5; 8 positions match TRBD1. Germline assignment: CDR1 LNHNV and CDR2 YYDKDF (reference sequence). The trim removed 2 bases at V and 1 base at J, leaving 6 bases unmatched. This CDR3 comprises 16 residues.

This chain connects TRBV5-1 to TRBJ2-5; D remains ambiguous. Per germline, CDR1 SGHRS and CDR2 YFSETQ. This CDR3 has 13 amino acids. The V and J ends lost 4 bases and 3 bases respectively, with 10 bases between them. The CDR3 DNA sequence: TGCGCCAGCAGCCCATACTTCGAAGAGACCCAGTACTTC. Its translation is CASSPYFEETQYF. Full variable domain (missing parts from reference TRBV5-1 and TRBJ2-5): KAGVTQTPRYLIKTRGQQVTLSCSPISGHRSVSWYQQTPGQGLQFLFEYFSETQRNKGNFPGRFSGRQFSNSRSEMNVSTLELGDSALYLCASSPYFEETQYFGPGTRLLVL.

The genes are TRBV5-4 and TRBJ1-2, with D possibly being TRBD1 (5 bases). The CDR3 runs 14 residues. The ends were cut back, 2 bases at V and 6 bases at J, with 14 bases in the middle. Germline CDR1 reads SGHNT; CDR2 reads YYREEE (reference sequence). The CDR3 coding sequence is TGTGCCAGCAGCTTCCCCGGGACCTCGGATGGCTACACCTTC. Its protein is CASSFPGTSDGYTF.

This chain joins TRBV2 and TRBJ1-4, with D maybe TRBD1 (5 bases). The CDR3 contains 14 residues. Germline CDR1 is SNHLY and CDR2 is FYNNEI. Trimming cost V 4 bases and J 8 bases, with 14 bases left between them. For the CDR3, the DNA is TGTGCCAGCAGTGCCGGGCCCCCAGGGGAAAAACTGTTTTTT. Its translation is CASSAGPPGEKLFF.

This clone was recorded only once. The rearrangement uses TRBV25-1 and TRBJ2-1, with TRBD2 identical over 7 bases. The V and J ends lost 4 bases and 0 bases, in that order; junction bases with no gene match: 6. Germline CDR1 and CDR2: MGHDK and SYGVNS. The CDR3 is 16 residues long. CDR3 nucleotides: TGTGCCAGCAGTGCCTGGGGGGGAAACTCCTACAATGAGCAGTTCTTC. Amino acids: CASSAWGGNSYNEQFF.

J is TRBJ2-3 and V is TRBV11-2; 9 nucleotides line up with TRBD2. The germline CDR1 and CDR2 sequences are SGHAT and FQNNGV. V lost 4 bases to trimming and J lost 3 bases; unmatched junction nucleotides: 11. CDR3 length: 17 residues. CDR3: CASSSRVAGAQTDTQYF. As DNA, the CDR3 is TGTGCCAGCAGCTCTCGGGTAGCGGGGGCCCAAACAGATACGCAGTATTTT.

V usage is TRBV5-6 and J usage is TRBJ1-4; unclear D gene. Germline CDR1 reads SGHDT; CDR2 reads YYEEEE. CDR3 size: 12 residues. Trimming cost V 5 bases and J 8 bases, with 10 bases left between them. The DNA of the CDR3 is TGTGCCAGCAGATCATTAAAGGAAAAACTGTTTTTT. Protein sequence: CASRSLKEKLFF.

The gene calls are TRBV4-1 and TRBJ1-5, with D perhaps TRBD1 (5 bases). CDR1 and CDR2 from the germline V gene are MGHRA and YSYEKL. V dropped 0 bases and J dropped 9 bases, with 18 bases sitting between them. This CDR3 spans 16 amino acids. The CDR3 reads CASSQDRARDFRPQHF. DNA of the CDR3: TGCGCCAGCAGCCAAGATAGGGCCAGGGATTTTCGGCCCCAGCATTTT.

The rearrangement uses TRBV19 and TRBJ2-4; D assignment may be TRBD1 or TRBD2 (6 bases each). Germline loops: CDR1 LNHDA, CDR2 SQIVND (reference sequence). Trimming shortened V by 3 bases and J by 2 bases, and 17 bases separated the two germline ends. This CDR3 has 17 amino acids. The CDR3 is CASSIYTLRGPKNIQYF. The CDR3, as DNA: TGTGCCAGTAGTATTTACACTCTACGGGGGCCCAAAAACATTCAGTACTTC.

This rearrangement joins TRBV7-8 to TRBJ2-2, with TRBD1 as a possible D gene (6 bases). CDR1 and CDR2 from the germline V gene are SGHVS and FQNEAQ. The CDR3 contains 14 residues. V was trimmed by 3 bases and J by 3 bases, leaving 8 bases between them. This chain's CDR3 is CASSLDRYTGELFF. As DNA, the CDR3 is TGTGCCAGCAGCTTGGACAGATACACCGGGGAGCTGTTTTTT.

CDR3 loop: CASSLPGTATYEQYF. Here the CDR3 DNA reads TGCGCCAGCAGCCTTCCCGGGACAGCAACCTACGAGCAGTACTTC. V usage is TRBV5-1 and J usage is TRBJ2-7; 7 bases align to TRBD1. The V and J ends lost 4 bases and 2 bases, in that order; junction bases with no gene match: 9. The CDR3 runs to 15 residues. The germline gives CDR1 SGHRS, CDR2 YFSETQ. The full variable domain, completed using reference TRBV5-1 and TRBJ2-7, is KAGVTQTPRYLIKTRGQQVTLSCSPISGHRSVSWYQQTPGQGLQFLFEYFSETQRNKGNFPGRFSGRQFSNSRSEMNVSTLELGDSALYLCASSLPGTATYEQYFGPGTRLTVT.

V and J are TRBV15 and TRBJ2-2; no definite D call. There are 15 residues in the CDR3. The V end lost 0 bases, the J end lost 5 bases, and 10 bases lay between the germline ends. Germline V gene lookup returns CDR1 LNHNV and CDR2 YYDKDF (reference sequence). CDR3 coding DNA: TGTGCCACCAGCAGAGATACTGGTTTTACCGGGGAGCTGTTTTTT. Its protein is CATSRDTGFTGELFF.

The chain recombines TRBV5-5 with TRBJ1-2; 8 bases are a match to TRBD1. CDR3 length equals 16 residues. J was trimmed by 3 bases and V by 0 bases; bases with no gene match: 7. Germline V lookup: CDR1 SGHKS, CDR2 YYEKEE (reference sequence). CDR3 sequence reads: CASSLAAGGRDYGYTF. The CDR3 nucleotides read TGTGCCAGCAGCTTGGCCGCAGGGGGCAGGGACTATGGCTACACCTTC.

The chain has TRBV27 and TRBJ2-7; TRBD2 matches 7 bases. The germline CDR1 and CDR2 sequences are MNHEY and SMNVEV (reference sequence). The V gene end was trimmed by 5 bases and the J gene end by 1 base; junction bases not matched to a gene: 8. The CDR3 has 15 residues. CDR3 region: CASSLHSGLSYEQYF. For the CDR3, the DNA is TGTGCCAGCAGTCTCCATAGCGGGCTATCCTACGAGCAGTACTTC.

V gene TRBV12-3 or TRBV12-4 combines with J gene TRBJ2-5, with D hard to call. V lost 6 bases and J 1 base, leaving 9 bases between the germline ends. This CDR3 spans 13 amino acids. Here the CDR3 reads CASRVGAQETQYF. Written as DNA, the CDR3 is TGTGCCAGCAGGGTCGGAGCCCAAGAGACCCAGTACTTC.

The CDR3 sequence is CATSRERGLAGELFF. CDR3 DNA: TGTGCCACCAGCAGAGAAAGAGGATTAGCCGGGGAGCTGTTTTTT. The chain links TRBV15 to TRBJ2-2, with D hard to call. The germline gives CDR1 LNHNV, CDR2 YYDKDF (reference sequence). CDR3 length: 15 residues. V lost 0 bases and J lost 6, with 11 bases in between.

The rearrangement uses TRBV5-1 and TRBJ1-5; 7 bases line up with TRBD1. The CDR3 runs to 17 residues. CDR1 is SGHRS and CDR2 is YFSETQ in the germline V gene. The V and J ends lost 4 bases and 0 bases, in that order; junction bases with no gene match: 10. This chain's CDR3 is CASSVGTDDHSNQPQHF. The DNA of the CDR3 is TGCGCCAGCAGCGTTGGGACAGACGATCATAGCAATCAGCCCCAGCATTTT.

The genes are TRBV6-5 and TRBJ1-3; tentative D call: TRBD1 (5 bases). This CDR3 comprises 14 residues. Germline V CDR1 and CDR2: MNHEY, SVGAGI. The germline V and J ends were trimmed by 7 bases and 8 bases, with 18 bases remaining between them. In DNA form, the CDR3 reads TGTGCCAGCACCACTCGGGGGGGTTGGGACACCATATATTTT. Its protein is CASTTRGGWDTIYF.

The J gene is TRBJ1-2, the V gene TRBV5-6, with D possibly being TRBD1 (6 bases). The ends were cut back, 4 bases at V and 2 bases at J, with 12 bases in the middle. Germline CDR1 and CDR2: SGHDT and YYEEEE. This CDR3 spans 14 amino acids. Here the CDR3 reads CASSLGTSNYGYTF. Here the CDR3 DNA reads TGTGCCAGCAGCCTAGGGACATCGAACTATGGCTACACCTTC.

The V and J genes are TRBV24-1 and TRBJ2-7; 7 nucleotides agree with TRBD1. In germline, CDR1 is KGHDR, CDR2 SFDVKD. Losses at the gene ends were 2 bases for V and 8 bases for J; bases not matched to a gene: 11. This CDR3 spans 15 amino acids. The CDR3 protein is CATSDSRTGGYKQYF. CDR3 nucleotides: TGTGCCACCAGTGATTCCCGGACAGGTGGGTACAAGCAGTACTTC.